This T cell receptor beta chain was identified during a study of blood T cell repertoires in COVID-19. Overall study context: Specimens from acute and convalescent COVID-19 originated in the United States, Italy and Spain. Sample material is recorded as cDNA or gDNA derived from T cells, B-cell-depleted T cells, or PBMCs.

Original data processing: Estimation of nucleated cell counts relied on the amplification of reference gene primers. Data came from immunoSEQ multiplex PCR; TCRdb stores just in-frame clones and leaves some out. V and J calls and clone size follow that table, whereas D and trimming were derived from the DNA. The table has about 74,000 clones, about nine tenths seen once. CDR3 length: 14 residues. Losses at the gene ends were 3 bases for V and 11 bases for J; bases not matched to a gene: 9. Germline V CDR1 and CDR2: LNHDA, SQIVND (reference sequence). The sequencing input was peripheral blood. This chain links TRBV19 with TRBJ1-1, with TRBD1 matching over 10 bases. This sequence originates from a man aged 50 or older with acute or convalescent COVID-19. The CDR3: CASSIRGQGMEAFF. The DNA of the CDR3 is TGTGCCAGTAGTATTAGGGGACAGGGGATGGAGGCTTTCTTT.